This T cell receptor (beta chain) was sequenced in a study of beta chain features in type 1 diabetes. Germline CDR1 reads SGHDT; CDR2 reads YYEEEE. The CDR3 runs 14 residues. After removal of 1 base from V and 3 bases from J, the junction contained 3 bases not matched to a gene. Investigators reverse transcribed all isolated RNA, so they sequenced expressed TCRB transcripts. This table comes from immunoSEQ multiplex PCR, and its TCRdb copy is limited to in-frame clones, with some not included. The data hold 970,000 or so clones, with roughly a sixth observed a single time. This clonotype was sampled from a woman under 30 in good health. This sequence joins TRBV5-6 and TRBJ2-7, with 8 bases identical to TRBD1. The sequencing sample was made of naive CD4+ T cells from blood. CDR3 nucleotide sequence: TGTGCCAGCAGCTTGATCGGACAGGGCTACGAGCAGTACTTC. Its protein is CASSLIGQGYEQYF. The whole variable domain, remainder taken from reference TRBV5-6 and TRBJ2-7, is DAGVTQSPTHLIKTRGQQVTLRCSPKSGHDTVSWYQQALGQGPQFIFQYYEEEERQRGNFPDRFSGHQFPNYSSELNVNALLLGDSALYLCASSLIGQGYEQYFGPGTRLTVT.